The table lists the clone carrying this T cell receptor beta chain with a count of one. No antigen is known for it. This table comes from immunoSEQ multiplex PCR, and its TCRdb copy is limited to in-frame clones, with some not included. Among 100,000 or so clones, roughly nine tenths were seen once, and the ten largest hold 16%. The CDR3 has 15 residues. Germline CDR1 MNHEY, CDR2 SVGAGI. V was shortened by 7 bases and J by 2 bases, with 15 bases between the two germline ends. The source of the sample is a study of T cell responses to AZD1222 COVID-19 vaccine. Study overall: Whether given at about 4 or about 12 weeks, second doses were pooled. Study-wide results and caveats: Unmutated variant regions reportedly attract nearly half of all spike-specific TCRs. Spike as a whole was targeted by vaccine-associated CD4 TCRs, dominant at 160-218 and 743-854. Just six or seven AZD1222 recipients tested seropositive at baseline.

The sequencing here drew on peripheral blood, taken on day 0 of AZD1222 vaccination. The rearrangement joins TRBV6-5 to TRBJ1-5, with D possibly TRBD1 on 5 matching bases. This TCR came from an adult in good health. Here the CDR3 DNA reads TGTGCCAGCACTGGCGGGGCCCGGGGCAATCAGCCCCAGCATTTT. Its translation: CASTGGARGNQPQHF.